This T cell receptor beta chain was recovered during a study of blood T cells in healthy people across ages. It was with a sample-barcoded 5' primer and a J-beta primer mix that a second PCR of roughly 7 to 12 cycles was run. MiXCR, run by TCRdb on the 5' RACE reads, gives a single entry per CDR3 protein. The data show some 710,000 distinct CDR3 sequences, approximately 21% seen once. Broader study findings: Age advanced and TCR beta diversity per million T cells fell, roughly linearly.

V was trimmed by 2 bases and J by 2 bases, leaving 14 bases between them. The CDR3 consists of 16 residues. CDR1 and CDR2 from the germline V gene are MNHEY and SVGAGI. This clonotype has just one count. The antigen is unknown. The sequenced material came from blood. The chain recombines TRBV6-5 with TRBJ2-3; D is undetermined. This TCR came from a man between 70 and 80 years old in good health. DNA for the CDR3: TGTGCCAGCAGTTACCATCGGAAGAGTTCCACAGATACGCAGTATTTT. It translates to CASSYHRKSSTDTQYF.